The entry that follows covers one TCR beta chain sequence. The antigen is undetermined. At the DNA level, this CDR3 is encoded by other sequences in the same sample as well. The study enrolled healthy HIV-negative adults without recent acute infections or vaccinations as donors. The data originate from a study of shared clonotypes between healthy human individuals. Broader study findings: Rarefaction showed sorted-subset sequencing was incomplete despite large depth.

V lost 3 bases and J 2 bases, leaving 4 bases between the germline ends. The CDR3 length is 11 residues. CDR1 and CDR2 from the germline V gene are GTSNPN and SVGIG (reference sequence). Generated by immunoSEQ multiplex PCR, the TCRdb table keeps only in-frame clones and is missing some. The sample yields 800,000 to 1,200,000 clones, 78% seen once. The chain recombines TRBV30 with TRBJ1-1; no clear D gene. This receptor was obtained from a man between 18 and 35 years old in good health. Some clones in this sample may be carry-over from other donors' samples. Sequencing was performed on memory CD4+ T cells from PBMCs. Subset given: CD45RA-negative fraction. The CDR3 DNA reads TGTGCCTGGAGGGGAAACACTGAAGCTTTCTTT. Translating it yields CAWRGNTEAFF.